This T cell receptor (beta chain) appears in the sequencing data of a study of regulatory dendritic cells for organ transplantation. General study results and limits: Naive T cells showed high diversity, memory cells less, memory CD8+ least. Regulatory dendritic cells appeared to expand memory CD8+ clones less than mature ones. Resting memory CD8+ T cells held the most alloreactive clonotypes.

Notes on this clone: As yet, its antigen is unknown.

The data were produced by immunoSEQ multiplex PCR, yet TCRdb's version contains in-frame clones alone and is incomplete. The sample consists of over 20,000 clones, 60% to 80% of them appearing once. Looked up from germline, CDR1 is SGHNT and CDR2 is YENEEA. The CDR3 extends over 17 amino acids. Between the trimmed V and J ends, which lost 1 base and 8 bases, there was a span of 21 bases. CD4+ or CD8+ T cells were sorted as naive CD45RA+ or memory CD45RO+. The origin of this receptor is a human donor in good health. J is TRBJ2-1 and V is TRBV11-3, with a possible D match to TRBD1 (6 bases). Sequenced input: memory CD4+ T cells from blood. Subset of the sample: CD45RO+ memory T cells. The CDR3 DNA follows: TGTGCCAGCAGCTTAGGGGCCCGGGCAGGGGATCAGGATGAGCAGTTCTTC. Protein product: CASSLGARAGDQDEQFF.